These 23 T cell receptor beta chains came from one sample sequenced in a study of CD8+CD57+ T cells in acquired aplastic anemia. Genomic DNA templated the TCR beta VDJ and CDR3 profiling. One entry per CDR3 protein results from TCRdb running MiXCR on the reads. This table holds about 130,000 distinct CDR3 sequences, less than 45% found once. What was sequenced was sorted CD4+, CD8+, or CD8+CD57+ T cells (not recorded which) from PBMCs. These receptor sequences come from a human donor in good health, serving as a control.

This clonotype was seen many times. The chain has TRBV7-9 and TRBJ2-5; D may match TRBD1 or TRBD2 (5 bases each). The CDR3 loop spans 13 amino acids. V was cut by 3 bases and J by 5 bases, with 10 bases left in between. Per germline, CDR1 SEHNR and CDR2 FQNEAQ (reference sequence). The CDR3 protein is CASSLGVRETQYF. The DNA of the CDR3 is TGTGCCAGCAGCTTGGGGGTCCGGGAGACCCAGTACTTC.

The rearrangement uses TRBV7-8 and TRBJ1-5; D is possibly TRBD1 (6 bases). V lost 8 bases to trimming and J lost 3 bases, with 23 bases between them. This CDR3 is built from 17 residues. Germline CDR1 SGHVS, CDR2 FQNEAQ. CDR3 in amino acids: CASAPGTRTSSNQPQHF. The CDR3 DNA reads as TGTGCCAGCGCGCCCGGGACACGGACGTCCTCCAATCAGCCCCAGCATTTT.

The CDR3 DNA sequence: TGTGCCAGCAGCGTAGCTACGGGGAGTCCAGATACGCAGTATTTT. Its protein product is CASSVATGSPDTQYF. The J gene is TRBJ2-3, the V gene TRBV9, with D maybe TRBD2 (5 bases). The germline gives CDR1 SGDLS, CDR2 YYNGEE. The V gene lost 0 bases and the J gene lost 4 bases, with 12 bases spanning the gap. The CDR3 length is 15 residues.

This clonotype was recorded once. This chain connects TRBV19 to TRBJ1-2; D uncertain. The CDR3 is 12 amino acids. Trimming took off 5 bases at V and 4 bases at J, with 8 bases between the two ends. Germline CDR1 is LNHDA and CDR2 is SQIVND (reference sequence). The DNA of the CDR3 is TGTGCCAGTAGTGGTCGGACCTATGGCTACACCTTC. Translation: CASSGRTYGYTF.

The gene calls are TRBV19 and TRBJ2-1; TRBD2 matches 11 bases. This CDR3 contains 16 residues. Per germline, CDR1 LNHDA and CDR2 SQIVND (reference sequence). After removal of 3 bases from V and 2 bases from J, the junction contained 3 bases not matched to a gene. The CDR3: CASSILLAGAYNEQFF. CDR3 coding DNA: TGTGCCAGTAGTATCCTACTAGCGGGGGCCTACAATGAGCAGTTCTTC. The full variable domain, in which reference TRBV19 and TRBJ2-1 provide the parts outside the CDR3, is DGGITQSPKYLFRKEGQNVTLSCEQNLNHDAMYWYRQDPGQGLRLIYYSQIVNDFQKGDIAEGYSVSREKKESFPLTVTSAQKNPTAFYLCASSILLAGAYNEQFFGPGTRLTVL.

This clonotype was observed many times. The chain links TRBV20-1 to TRBJ2-5; 7 bases match TRBD1. The ends lost 6 bases at V and 1 base at J; junction bases unmatched: 11. The germline CDR1 and CDR2 sequences are DFQATT and SNEGSKA (reference sequence). The CDR3 has 15 amino acids. CDR3 bases: TGCAGTGCACTGTCCGGGACAGTATTCCAAGAGACCCAGTACTTC. It specifies CSALSGTVFQETQYF.

Ten or more counts support this clonotype. The gene calls are TRBV6-5 and TRBJ1-4; TRBD1 matches at 10 bases. J was trimmed by 7 bases and V by 7 bases; bases with no gene match: 9. The CDR3 is 15 amino acids. Germline V gene sequence: CDR1 MNHEY, CDR2 SVGAGI. CDR3 loop: CASTSRTGGTEKLFF. The CDR3 DNA is TGTGCCAGCACTTCCCGGACAGGGGGAACTGAAAAACTGTTTTTT.

This chain connects TRBV28 to TRBJ1-1; 7 bases agree with TRBD1. V shed 5 bases, J shed 4 bases, and the junction held 13 bases outside the gene matches. Germline V gene sequence: CDR1 MDHEN, CDR2 SYDVKM. This CDR3 spans 16 amino acids. CDR3 protein: CASSTPQTGSVTEAFF. The CDR3 DNA reads TGTGCCAGCAGTACACCACAGACAGGGAGCGTCACTGAAGCTTTCTTT.

At least ten counts were recorded for this clonotype. This rearrangement joins TRBV6-1 to TRBJ1-3; D is undetermined. CDR1 is MNHNS, CDR2 SASEGT, per germline. The ends were cut back, 8 bases at V and 0 bases at J, with 14 bases in the middle. The CDR3 covers 15 residues. DNA of the CDR3: TGTGCCAGCGCCAGGAGCTTCTACTCTGGAAACACCATATATTTT. It codes for CASARSFYSGNTIYF.

This clonotype was observed a handful of times. V usage is TRBV6-1 and J usage is TRBJ1-4; 8 bases match TRBD1. The CDR3 extends over 14 amino acids. Germline CDR1 MNHNS, CDR2 SASEGT. The trim removed 6 bases at V and 4 bases at J, leaving 4 bases unmatched. The CDR3, as DNA: TGTGCCAGCAGAGGACAGGGTGGTAATGAAAAACTGTTTTTT. Its protein is CASRGQGGNEKLFF.

This sequence joins TRBV12-3 or TRBV12-4 and TRBJ1-2; D may be TRBD1 (6 bases). Trimming shortened V by 4 bases and J by 8 bases, and 14 bases separated the two germline ends. The CDR3 totals 13 residues. The CDR3 DNA follows: TGTGCCAGCAGTTATGACAGGTACTCCGGCTACACCTTC. It encodes CASSYDRYSGYTF.

This clonotype was picked up many times. The chain employs TRBV6-1 and TRBJ1-2, with D hard to call. Trimming removed 1 base from V and 4 bases from J, with 10 bases in between. The germline V gene has CDR1 MNHNS and CDR2 SASEGT. The CDR3 totals 14 residues. CDR3: CASSEDGTAYGYTF. The DNA for the CDR3 is TGTGCCAGCAGTGAAGATGGTACAGCCTATGGCTACACCTTC.

The chain couples TRBV6-1 to TRBJ1-5; 10 bases line up with TRBD1. V lost 7 bases, J lost 4 bases, and 4 bases stayed unmatched. The CDR3 extends over 14 amino acids. CDR1 MNHNS and CDR2 SASEGT come from the germline V gene. DNA for the CDR3: TGTGCCAGCACCCGGGACAGGGGTAATCAGCCCCAGCATTTT. It yields the protein CASTRDRGNQPQHF.

CDR3 coding DNA: TGTGCCAGCAGCGGGGGAGGGGGTGGCAATCAGCCCCAGCATTTT. Translating it yields CASSGGGGGNQPQHF. V gene TRBV25-1 combines with J gene TRBJ1-5; TRBD1 might be the D (6 bases). Germline V gene data show CDR1 as MGHDK and CDR2 as SYGVNS. This CDR3 is built from 15 residues. The V and J ends lost 6 bases and 2 bases respectively, with 14 bases between them. The full variable domain, in which reference TRBV25-1 and TRBJ1-5 provide the parts outside the CDR3, is EADIYQTPRYLVIGTGKKITLECSQTMGHDKMYWYQQDPGMELHLIHYSYGVNSTEKGDLSSESTVSRIRTEHFPLTLESARPSHTSQYLCASSGGGGGNQPQHFGDGTRLSIL.

This clonotype was found many times. The V gene is TRBV24-1, the J gene TRBJ1-2; D is unclear. Per the germline V gene, CDR1 is KGHDR and CDR2 is SFDVKD. This CDR3 contains 12 residues. Trimming removed 5 bases from V and 3 bases from J, with 6 bases in between. DNA of the CDR3: TGTGCCACCAGTGCCACTCACTATGGCTACACCTTC. This gives the protein CATSATHYGYTF.

This clonotype occurred many times. This chain links TRBV10-3 with TRBJ2-3; 13 bases align to TRBD2. The junction had 4 bases not matched to a gene; V was cut back by 6 bases and J by 4 bases. The CDR3 is 15 amino acids. Germline V gives CDR1 ENHRY, CDR2 SYGVKD. Here the CDR3 reads CAIRRLAGGADTQYF. In DNA, the CDR3 is TGTGCCATCAGGAGACTAGCGGGAGGCGCAGATACGCAGTATTTT.

This clonotype was seen ten or more times. The chain recombines TRBV5-1 with TRBJ2-7; TRBD2 matches at 12 bases. Germline values: CDR1 SGHRS, CDR2 YFSETQ. V shed 4 bases, J shed 3 bases, and the junction held 5 bases outside the gene matches. The CDR3 consists of 15 residues. The CDR3 protein is CASSHMGLAGYEQYF. Here the CDR3 DNA reads TGCGCCAGCAGCCACATGGGACTAGCGGGCTACGAGCAGTACTTC.

This clonotype was counted ten times or more. The chain combines TRBV12-3 or TRBV12-4 with TRBJ1-2; possibly TRBD1 for D (6 bases). V lost 5 bases, J lost 13 bases, and 17 bases lay in between. This CDR3 has 12 residues. CDR3 in amino acids: CASSHPRGRSTF. Written as DNA, the CDR3 is TGTGCCAGCAGTCACCCCAGGGGAAGGTCCACCTTC.

This clonotype was observed many times. The chain combines TRBV11-2 with TRBJ1-4; 11 bases map to TRBD1. Germline V gives CDR1 SGHAT, CDR2 FQNNGV. With 1 base clipped from V and 2 bases from J, the junction kept 6 bases outside the gene matches. The CDR3 spans 18 residues. The CDR3 protein is CASSLGWDRGTTNEKLFF. CDR3 DNA sequence: TGTGCCAGCAGCTTAGGATGGGACAGGGGGACGACTAATGAAAAACTGTTTTTT.

This chain links TRBV7-8 with TRBJ2-7; 9 nucleotides match TRBD2. Trimming at V came to 3 bases and at J to 6 bases, leaving 9 bases not matched to a gene. Germline V gene lookup returns CDR1 SGHVS and CDR2 FQNEAQ. The CDR3 extends over 15 amino acids. The CDR3 nucleotides read TGTGCCAGCAGCTTTAGCGGGGGTTTAGTCGGCGAGCAGTACTTC. It encodes CASSFSGGLVGEQYF. Supplemented by reference TRBV7-8 and TRBJ2-7, the full variable domain reads GAGVSQSPRYKVAKRGQDVALRCDPISGHVSLFWYQQALGQGPEFLTYFQNEAQLDKSGLPSDRFFAERPEGSVSTLKIQRTQQEDSAVYLCASSFSGGLVGEQYFGPGTRLTVT.

The gene calls are TRBV5-8 and TRBJ1-2; 7 nucleotides match TRBD1. Germline trimming cut 7 bases from V and 6 bases from J; bases unmatched to any gene: 15. From germline, CDR1 is SGHTS and CDR2 YDEGEE. The CDR3 is 15 amino acids. CDR3 in amino acids: CASGHSGGIYDGYTF. CDR3 nucleotide sequence: TGTGCCAGCGGACATTCAGGGGGGATATATGATGGCTACACCTTC. The full variable domain, in which reference TRBV5-8 and TRBJ1-2 provide the parts outside the CDR3, is EAGVTQSPTHLIKTRGQQATLRCSPISGHTSVYWYQQALGLGLQFLLWYDEGEERNRGNFPPRFSGRQFPNYSSELNVNALELEDSALYLCASGHSGGIYDGYTFGSGTRLTVV.

The genes are TRBV27 and TRBJ2-2, with 10 positions matching TRBD2. J was trimmed by 7 bases and V by 8 bases; bases with no gene match: 10. The CDR3 loop spans 15 amino acids. Germline V gene data show CDR1 as MNHEY and CDR2 as SMNVEV (reference sequence). Written as DNA, the CDR3 is TGTGCCAGCGGTCAAGGGACTAGCGTCTACGGGGAGCTGTTTTTT. This encodes CASGQGTSVYGELFF.

This clonotype was counted many times. V usage is TRBV29-1 and J usage is TRBJ1-2; D gene ambiguous. The CDR3 consists of 12 residues. Germline CDR1 is SQVTM and CDR2 is ANQGSEA. V lost 7 bases and J lost 5, with 14 bases in between. Here the CDR3 reads CSDPTPGYGYTF. Here the CDR3 DNA reads TGCAGCGACCCGACCCCGGGGTATGGCTACACCTTC. Full variable domain (missing parts from reference TRBV29-1 and TRBJ1-2): SAVISQKPSRDICQRGTSLTIQCQVDSQVTMMFWYRQQPGQSLTLIATANQGSEATYESGFVIDKFPISRPNLTFSTLTVSNMSPEDSSIYLCSDPTPGYGYTFGSGTRLTVV.